This entry describes one T cell receptor (beta chain). The study ran its PCR with 60 Vbeta and 13 Jbeta primers. Clones were read by immunoSEQ multiplex PCR, and TCRdb kept only the in-frame ones, dropping some. This sample yields about 230,000 clones, of which approximately 90% are seen a single time; about 1% belongs to the top ten. The junction had 7 bases not matched to a gene; V was cut back by 4 bases and J by 2 bases. The CDR3 is 15 amino acids. Germline CDR1 SGHTA, CDR2 FQGNSA. The data were taken from a study of cytomegalovirus exposure and HLA in healthy donors. The chain carries TRBV7-2 and TRBJ2-7; TRBD1 matches at 8 bases. The receptor's source is a woman between 18 and 29 years old in good health and CMV-seronegative. Sequencing input: PBMCs. CDR3 amino acids: CASSSSGTGTYEQYF. In DNA form, the CDR3 reads TGTGCCAGCAGCTCGTCCGGGACAGGAACCTACGAGCAGTACTTC.